The TCR beta chain described here comes from a study of cytomegalovirus exposure and HLA in healthy donors (dated by TCRdb to 2015 to 2018). A note on the overall study: An earlier analysis of approximately 640 of the donors reported more than 250 Gb of sequence data and some 120 million unique TCR beta sequences from about 180 million T cells. Five DR-DQ haplotypes were handled as single units for association and clustering, since linkage in the cohort was strong. A later genetic analysis took genome-wide SNP genotypes for about three fifths of the 666 donors and used that subset as a discovery cohort. An earlier analysis of around 580 of the donors used high-throughput TCR beta sequencing to judge whether each TCR beta V gene segment behaved as functional or pseudogenic. Typing coverage varied by locus: roughly 629-630 donors for A, B, C, DRB1 and DQB1; 500 to 550 for DQA1; around 570 for DPA1; some 470 for DPB1. A separate validation cohort of over 95 different subjects was used in addition to the 666-subject first cohort. Alongside the repertoire data, information on donor age, sex, ethnicity and CMV serostatus was compiled. Among almost 400 genotyped donors of the cohort, an average of about 240,000 unique TCR beta nucleotide sequences were sequenced per donor, roughly a sixth of them non-productive. Among the roughly 400 genotyped donors, roughly 80% belonged to the genetic ancestry cluster associated with self-reported Caucasian donors. The study combined high-throughput TCR immunosequencing, statistical association of individual TCRs with disease status, and machine learning to predict cytomegalovirus infection status. The later analysis used no new phenotypic data to find candidate immune exposures, relying instead on TCR beta sequences and their occurrence across donors. The aim of the study was to test whether cataloging public T cell receptors could identify signatures of past pathogen exposure. A later analysis re-analyzed previously published TCR beta repertoires from roughly 600 donors and added high-resolution HLA genotyping to study TCR occurrence patterns. Roughly 300 gigabases of sequencing data and 91 million or so unique TCR sequences made up an early release that covered several hundred HLA-typed donors. Every discovery cohort repertoire had been produced on one sequencing platform. Both class I and class II loci were covered by HLA typing, at four-digit resolution. The study profiled the T cell repertoires of about 640 subjects by immunosequencing and related them to cytomegalovirus serostatus. What the authors observed across the whole study: The classifier was reported to diagnose cytomegalovirus status with high specificity and sensitivity in both the original and validation cohorts. Only TCR beta chains were sequenced in this cohort, and the absence of alpha or paired-chain data limited detectable features. In vitro tests confirmed that a few of the cytomegalovirus-associated TCR beta chains recognize cytomegalovirus antigens. Roughly uniform sequencing depth across donors was assumed in presence/absence analyses, although this assumption may not hold. A further reported finding was that TCR beta sequences accurately predicted the HLA-A and HLA-B alleles for most subjects in the first cohort. A cluster of highly shared sequence variants was judged likely to represent a technical artifact of the sequencing pipeline. Specific HLA alleles were associated with 15,000 to 20,000 TCR beta sequences at a false discovery rate of 0.05 in a later analysis. According to a later genetic analysis, donors in an Asian-associated ancestry cluster had fewer N-insertions in productive TCRs than the approximately 700-donor mean. According to a later analysis, TCR association rates differed among HLA loci, with DRB1 alleles showing the most associated TCRs and HLA-C alleles showing the fewest. The earlier analysis of 587 of the donors excluded fewer than 20 rarely observed V segments, including chromosome 9 orphons, because counts were too low. According to a later analysis, parvovirus B19, influenza, CMV and Epstein-Barr virus appeared linked to several top co-occurrence clusters. Because some donors lacked HLA typing at each locus, the association tests relied only on the typed subset. A later analysis found that most CMV-associated TCR beta chains appeared HLA-restricted, with HLA associations seemingly driven largely by CMV exposure. The study listed over 150 TCR beta chains as associated with cytomegalovirus. In a later genetic analysis, a missense DCLRE1C variant was associated with V-gene and J-gene trimming of TCR beta chains, and the association was replicated in an independent cohort. In an earlier analysis of approximately 590 of the donors, most TCR beta V segments appeared in productive rearrangements about 87% or about 30% of the time, broadly matching IMGT annotations. For the cohort, immune exposure information was limited to CMV serostatus. Assigning TCR associations to individual alleles was difficult when HLA alleles, especially DR and DQ, strongly co-occurred. Because the 87-base-pair reads could not distinguish some IMGT-functional V segments, including TRBV6-2 and TRBV6-3, those segments were excluded. Correlated functional status among segregating V segments might be attributable to linkage disequilibrium, but an unknown experimental factor could not be ruled out. In a later analysis, HLA-associated TCR beta chains were found to be more clonally expanded and to have lower generation probabilities than equally common non-associated chains. Most TCR sequences were seen in very few donors, while some public TCRs were found in many individuals. According to the authors, the approach could potentially be generalized to other disease states and immunological phenotypes.

With respect to this clone: Its binding antigen is unknown. Qualities for individual bases were not recorded, and no much larger clone is one base off.

Relative to germline, V is 0 bases shorter and J is 8 bases shorter, with 8 bases between their ends. CDR1 and CDR2 are read off the germline V gene as SGDLS and YYNGEE. The CDR3 runs 12 residues from the cysteine to the phenylalanine. Only CDR3 DNA is held: 36 bases, read in frame from base 1. Libraries were built with the immunoSEQ multiplex PCR assay. A mixture of 60 forward primers for TCR Vbeta segments and 13 reverse primers for TCR Jbeta segments was used in the multiplex PCR. The CDR3 region of rearranged TCR beta genes was amplified from genomic DNA by a multiplex PCR assay. Amplified TCR beta libraries were sequenced as 87-base-pair reads on the Illumina HiSeq System. The original methods were these. In a later analysis, roughly 80 million unique TCR beta chains were counted across the roughly 700 repertoires, and around 10 million of these chains were shared by at least two donors. To remove PCR and sequencing errors, raw reads were error-corrected and collapsed into unique sequences using a nearest-neighbor algorithm that merged closely related sequences. V, D and J gene segments were assigned by aligning CDR3 sequences to IMGT reference sequences. For a sequence to be retained, a match of at least six nucleotides to both a V gene segment and a J gene segment was required. Rearrangements were called productive when the CDR3 lacked stop codons and stayed in frame with V and J; all others were non-productive. CDR3 was defined according to IMGT convention as the region running from the second conserved V-encoded cysteine to the conserved J-encoded phenylalanine. The earlier analysis of a few hundred of the donors excluded sequences that lacked an unambiguous match to a single V gene segment. An earlier analysis of several hundred of the donors called V segments functional above 56.7% productive rearrangements and segregating when the between-donor standard deviation exceeded 5%. A statistical classification framework was built to diagnose cytomegalovirus status from the catalog of TCR beta chain sequences. V and J gene assignment, in a later analysis, came from comparing TCR nucleotide sequences with IMGT/GENE-DB human TR gene sequences. The TCRdist pipeline was used in a later analysis to assign CDR3 sequences and most-parsimonious VDJ recombination scenarios. In a later analysis, each TCR beta chain was defined by its CDR3 amino acid sequence together with its V-gene family, and reads without a unique V-gene family were excluded. A later analysis removed roughly 590 highly shared, low-generation-probability nucleotide sequences to deal with suspected cross-contamination and a sequencing artifact. A later analysis calculated a clonal expansion index for each public chain from normalized within-repertoire ranks of inferred template counts. A later analysis computed generation probabilities with a VDJ recombination model fitted to out-of-frame rearrangements, and checked the results against IGoR. In a later analysis, hypergeometric tests were used to score TCR-TCR, TCR-HLA and TCR-CMV co-occurrence, with a repertoire-size bias correction applied to TCR pairs. A later analysis estimated false discovery rates by permuting HLA or CMV assignments 20 times. In a later analysis, co-occurring TCRs were grouped with DBSCAN, and TCRdist sequence similarity was added when clustering was performed within HLA-allele-positive subsets. Co-occurrence clustering excluded repertoires with fewer than 30,000 or more than 120,000 public chains, plus five with anomalous nucleotide sharing. The table comes from immuneACCESS by way of TCRdb, which keeps in-frame sequences with V and J called. Part of the clones is missing from these tables; in studies checked, under half for an unresolved V gene and the rest for unknown reasons. V, J and clone size were drawn from that table, and D and trimming were deduced from the DNA. The sample includes 180,000 or so clones, with roughly 77% observed a single time. The ten most abundant clones make up about 1.9% of the sample.

In total, approximately 690 healthy bone marrow donors made up the cohort. Cohort members were all nominally healthy when sampled, although unrecorded immune exposures were likely present. The donor was CMV seronegative and belonged to the group of over 350 seronegative cohort members. A peripheral blood sample was provided by each donor, and peripheral blood mononuclear cells were used for TCR beta sequencing. The Qiagen DNeasy Blood Extraction Kit was used to extract genomic DNA from the blood cell samples. The receptor chain draws on TRBV9 and TRBJ1-2; TRBD1 is a possible D gene, resting on 5 matching bases. Source material: PBMCs. The receptor was derived from a woman in her twenties or thirties in good health and CMV-seronegative. The bases read TGTGCCAGCAGCGTAGGGTGGGGCGGCTACACCTTC. Its protein is CASSVGWGGYTF.